This entry lists 9 T cell receptor beta chains sequenced from one sample in a study of Ad26.COV2.S vaccination and SARS-CoV-2 variants. Method: immunoSEQ multiplex PCR; TCRdb's copy keeps in-frame clones and lacks some. The table records some 39,000 clones, around 83% of them present only once. The specimen comprised peripheral blood, sampled after recovery from COVID-19. The receptors were sampled from a human donor who had recovered from COVID-19.

The genes are TRBV5-1 and TRBJ2-3; 9 bases map to TRBD1. CDR1 and CDR2 from the germline V gene are SGHRS and YFSETQ. The V gene end was trimmed by 0 bases and the J gene end by 4 bases; junction bases not matched to a gene: 3. This CDR3 has 15 amino acids. The CDR3 DNA reads TGCGCCAGCAGCTTGGGACAGGGGGTTGCAGATACGCAGTATTTT. Translated: CASSLGQGVADTQYF.

The V call is TRBV6-2 or TRBV6-3, the J call TRBJ2-3; TRBD2 aligns across 11 bases. The junction had 12 bases not matched to a gene; V was cut back by 5 bases and J by 2 bases. The CDR3 is 18 amino acids. Germline V CDR1 and CDR2: MNHEY, SVGEGT. This chain's CDR3 is CASSLRPSGGPITDTQYF. CDR3 nucleotides: TGTGCCAGCAGTCTCCGGCCTAGCGGGGGGCCAATCACAGATACGCAGTATTTT.

V usage is TRBV27 and J usage is TRBJ2-7; a possible D gene is TRBD1 (5 bases). This CDR3 spans 16 amino acids. Deletions cut 5 bases from V and 2 bases from J, with 19 bases between. Germline V CDR1 and CDR2: MNHEY, SMNVEV (reference sequence). CDR3 residues: CASSGADKASTYEQYF. In nucleotides, the CDR3 is TGTGCCAGCAGTGGTGCGGACAAGGCCTCTACCTACGAGCAGTACTTC.

V and J are TRBV11-1 and TRBJ1-2; D gene ambiguous. The V gene lost 2 bases and the J gene lost 6 bases, with 10 bases spanning the gap. The CDR3 is made up of 13 amino acids. CDR1 is SGHAT, CDR2 FQDESV, per germline (reference sequence). As DNA, the CDR3 is TGTGCCAGCAGCTTAAACGTGGTGGATGGCTACACCTTC. Amino acid sequence: CASSLNVVDGYTF.

The chain joins TRBV7-9 to TRBJ1-1, with 9 bases identical to TRBD1. The germline CDR1 and CDR2 sequences are SEHNR and FQNEAQ (reference sequence). The CDR3 loop spans 14 amino acids. V was clipped by 2 bases and J by 9 bases; unmatched bases: 7. The CDR3 here is CASSLPGQGVQAFF. In nucleotides, the CDR3 is TGTGCCAGCAGCTTACCGGGACAGGGCGTACAAGCTTTCTTT.

J is TRBJ1-5 and V is TRBV6-1; D is perhaps TRBD1 (5 bases). Germline assignment: CDR1 MNHNS and CDR2 SASEGT. The CDR3 contains 16 residues. V was trimmed by 2 bases and J by 5 bases, leaving 16 bases between them. CDR3 bases: TGTGCCAGCAGTGAACGGCCCAGGGAGGTTCATCAGCCCCAGCATTTT. This translates into CASSERPREVHQPQHF.

At least ten counts were recorded for this clone. V gene TRBV11-2 combines with J gene TRBJ1-4; the D gene is possibly TRBD1 (5 bases). In germline, CDR1 is SGHAT, CDR2 FQNNGV. V was clipped by 5 bases and J by 12 bases, with 22 bases between them. CDR3 length: 15 residues. CDR3 nucleotides: TGTGCCAGCAGCCGCTTCCGGGGCCTGGGCGTTGAACTGTTTTTT. Translated: CASSRFRGLGVELFF.

This clone is a singleton in its sample. The chain has TRBV9 and TRBJ1-1; the D is unclear. This CDR3 comprises 14 residues. V lost 3 bases and J lost 0, with 9 bases in between. Looked up from germline, CDR1 is SGDLS and CDR2 is YYNGEE. For the CDR3, the DNA is TGTGCCAGCAGCGAGGATGGCCTGAACACTGAAGCTTTCTTT. The encoded protein is CASSEDGLNTEAFF. The full variable domain, with the rest looked up from reference TRBV9 and TRBJ1-1, is DSGVTQTPKHLITATGQRVTLRCSPRSGDLSVYWYQQSLDQGLQFLIQYYNGEERAKGNILERFSAQQFPDLHSELNLSSLELGDSALYFCASSEDGLNTEAFFGQGTRLTVV.

J is TRBJ1-6 and V is TRBV24-1; 12 nucleotides match TRBD1. Germline CDR1 KGHDR, CDR2 SFDVKD. CDR3 size: 18 residues. Germline trimming cut 4 bases from V and 6 bases from J; bases unmatched to any gene: 9. The CDR3 sequence is CATSEAGTGGFSNSPLHF. DNA for the CDR3: TGTGCCACCAGTGAGGCGGGGACAGGGGGCTTTAGTAATTCACCCCTCCACTTT.